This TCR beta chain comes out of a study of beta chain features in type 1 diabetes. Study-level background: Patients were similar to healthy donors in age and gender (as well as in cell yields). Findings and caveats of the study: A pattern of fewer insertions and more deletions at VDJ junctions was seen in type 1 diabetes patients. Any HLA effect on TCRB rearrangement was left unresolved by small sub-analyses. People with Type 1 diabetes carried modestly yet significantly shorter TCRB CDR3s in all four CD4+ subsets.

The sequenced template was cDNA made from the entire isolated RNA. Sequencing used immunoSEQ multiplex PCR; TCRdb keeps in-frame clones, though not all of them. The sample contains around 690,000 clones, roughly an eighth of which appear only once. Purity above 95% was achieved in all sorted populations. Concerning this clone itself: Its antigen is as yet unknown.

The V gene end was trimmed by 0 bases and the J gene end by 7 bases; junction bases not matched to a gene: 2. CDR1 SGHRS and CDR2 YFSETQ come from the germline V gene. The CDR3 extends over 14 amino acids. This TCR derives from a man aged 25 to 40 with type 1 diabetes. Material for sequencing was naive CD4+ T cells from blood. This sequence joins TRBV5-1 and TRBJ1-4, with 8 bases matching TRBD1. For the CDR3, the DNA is TGCGCCAGCAGCTTGGGGACAGGGAGTGAAAAACTGTTTTTT. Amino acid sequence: CASSLGTGSEKLFF.